A single T cell receptor beta chain is shown here with its context. The target antigen is unknown. The data were taken from a study of blood T cells in healthy people across ages. Study-level results: Among T cells, TCR beta diversity per million cells dropped roughly linearly as age rose. The diversity estimates, figures obtained from one million T cells, were considered underestimates.

The CDR3 is 17 residues long. The V end lost 5 bases, the J end lost 2 bases, and 16 bases lay between the germline ends. Per the germline V gene, CDR1 is SGHVS and CDR2 is FNYEAQ. Primed by a sample-barcoded 5' primer and a J-beta primer mix, a second PCR proceeded for about 7 to 11 cycles. Via MiXCR, TCRdb re-called the 5' RACE reads, giving one row per CDR3 protein. Of approximately 360,000 distinct CDR3 sequences in the sample, about 55% were seen once. This chain links TRBV7-6 with TRBJ2-6; a possible D gene is TRBD1 (5 bases). The receptor's source is a man aged 60-69 years in good health. The specimen was blood. The DNA for the CDR3 is TGTGCCAGCAGCATAACAGGTCTGGGGACTGGGGCCAACGTCCTGACTTTC. This codes for CASSITGLGTGANVLTF.